Sequencing of this T cell receptor (beta chain) was carried out in a study of blood T cell repertoires in COVID-19 (dated by TCRdb to about 2020). Regarding the research as a whole: Collaborator samples came from the United States, Italy and Spain and covered acute and convalescent phases of COVID-19. The material from the prospective study consisted of cDNA or gDNA derived from T cells, B-cell-depleted T cells, or PBMCs. The dataset comprised deeply sampled blood TCRbeta repertoires from subjects exposed to, actively infected with, or recovered from COVID-19. The repertoires were released in a freely available public database intended as a resource for research on the immune response to SARS-CoV-2. The samples were drawn from two sources: the first 160 participants of the ongoing ImmuneRACE study, and 950 to 1,500 subjects contributed by 6 global collaborators. Sample metadata almost always included a de-identified subject ID, COVID-19 status, age in years and sex. Where available, HLA class I and class II types were obtained from metadata supplied by the sample provider rather than from assay-based typing.

TCRbeta CDR3 regions were amplified from genomic DNA using the immunoSEQ Assay, a bias-controlled multiplex PCR. Per the authors' processing: The number of nucleated cells in each sample was estimated from the amplification of reference gene primers within the assay. To quantify the absolute abundance of each unique TCRbeta CDR3 rearrangement, sequence reads were collapsed and filtered. For each sample, productive Simpson clonality was calculated as the square root of Simpson's diversity index over productive rearrangements. TCRdb retrieved this table from immuneACCESS and kept in-frame rearrangements only. Not all clones are present; in checked studies, unresolved V genes account for under half, and no reason is known for the remainder. Clone size and V and J calls were adopted from that table, with D and trimming inferred from the DNA. The sample yields hundreds of thousands of clones; approximately 91% were counted once. Roughly 8.9% of the sample comes from the top ten.

General conclusions and limits of the study: The quantity of clinical and demographic metadata differed by source and by participant and was supplied without curation.

In the prospective study, participants were roughly 18 to 100 years old, resided in about two dozen geographic areas of the United States, and were enrolled through a virtual design. In the prospective study, cohorts were assigned on the basis of participant-reported clinical history obtained from a screening survey and a study questionnaire. Recovered participants in ImmuneRACE Cohort 3 were defined by two consecutive negative NP/OP PCR tests, clearance by a healthcare professional, or resolution of symptoms. In the prospective study, whole blood, serum and a nasopharyngeal or oropharyngeal swab were collected from each participant by mobile phlebotomists. Prospective study participants could optionally give additional blood draws and questionnaires over an approximately 2-month period. Blood samples from the prospective study were shipped frozen or at room temperature prior to DNA extraction.

With regard to this clone: Its antigen specificity is not known. Per-base quality was not reported, and no clone a single base away is much larger than it.

This clonotype was sampled from a woman between 35 and 50 years old who had recovered from COVID-19. Sequencing used PBMCs or T cells enriched from blood (not recorded which).

The CDR3 loop reads CAWSVQTGGNGYTF. The sequenced DNA: TGTGCCTGGAGTGTACAAACAGGGGGCAATGGCTACACCTTC. The sequence links TRBV30 to TRBJ1-2, and 9 junction bases match TRBD1. The CDR3 holds 14 amino acids from the cysteine to the phenylalanine. The entry retains the CDR3 DNA only, 42 bases that are in frame from base 1. CDR1 is given as GTSNPN and CDR2 as SVGIG, both from the germline V gene (reference sequence). Clipping removes 0 bases from V and 6 bases from J, with 5 as the unmatched junction base count.